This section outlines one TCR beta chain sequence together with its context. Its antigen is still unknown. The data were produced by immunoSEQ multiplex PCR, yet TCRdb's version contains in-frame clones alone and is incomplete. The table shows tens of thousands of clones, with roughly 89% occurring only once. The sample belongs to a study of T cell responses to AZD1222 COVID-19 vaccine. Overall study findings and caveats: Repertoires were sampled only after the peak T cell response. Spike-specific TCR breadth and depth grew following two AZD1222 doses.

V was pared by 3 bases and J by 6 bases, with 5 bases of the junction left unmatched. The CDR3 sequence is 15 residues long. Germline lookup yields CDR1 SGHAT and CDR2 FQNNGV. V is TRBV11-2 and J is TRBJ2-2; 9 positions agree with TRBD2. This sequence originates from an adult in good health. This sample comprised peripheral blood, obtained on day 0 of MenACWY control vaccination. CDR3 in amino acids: CASSFQRGAAGELFF. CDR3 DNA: TGTGCCAGCAGCTTCCAGCGGGGGGCCGCCGGGGAGCTGTTTTTT.